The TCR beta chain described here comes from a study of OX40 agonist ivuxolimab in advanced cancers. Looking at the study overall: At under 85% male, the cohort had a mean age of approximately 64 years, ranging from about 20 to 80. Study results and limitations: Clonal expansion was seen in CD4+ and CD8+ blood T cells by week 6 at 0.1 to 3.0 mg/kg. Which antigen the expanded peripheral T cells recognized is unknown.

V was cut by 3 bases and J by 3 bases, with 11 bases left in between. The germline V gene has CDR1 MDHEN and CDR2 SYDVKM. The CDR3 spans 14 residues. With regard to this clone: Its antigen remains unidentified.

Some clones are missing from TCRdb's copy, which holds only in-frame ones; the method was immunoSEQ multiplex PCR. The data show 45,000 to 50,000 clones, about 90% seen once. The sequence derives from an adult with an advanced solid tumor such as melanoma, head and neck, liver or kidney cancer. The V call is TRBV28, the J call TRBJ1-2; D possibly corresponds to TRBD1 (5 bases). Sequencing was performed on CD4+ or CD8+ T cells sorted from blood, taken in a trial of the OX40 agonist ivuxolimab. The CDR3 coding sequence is TGTGCCAGCAGTTTTGGGGGTGGCGACTATGGCTACACCTTC. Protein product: CASSFGGGDYGYTF.